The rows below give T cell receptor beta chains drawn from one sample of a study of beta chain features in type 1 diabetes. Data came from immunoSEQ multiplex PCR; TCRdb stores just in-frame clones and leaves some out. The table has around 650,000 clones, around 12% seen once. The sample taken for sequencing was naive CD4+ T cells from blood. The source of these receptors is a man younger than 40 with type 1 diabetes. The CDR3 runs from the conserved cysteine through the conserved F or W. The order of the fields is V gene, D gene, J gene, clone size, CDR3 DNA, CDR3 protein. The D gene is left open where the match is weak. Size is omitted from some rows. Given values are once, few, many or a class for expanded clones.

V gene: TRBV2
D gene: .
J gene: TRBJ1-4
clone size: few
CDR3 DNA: TGTGCCAGCAGAATCGGAGAAAAACTGTTTTTT
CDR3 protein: CASRIGEKLFF

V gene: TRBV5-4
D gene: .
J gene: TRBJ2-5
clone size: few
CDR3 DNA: TGTGCCAGCAGCTTGTATCACGGTAAAAACCAAGAGACCCAGTACTTC
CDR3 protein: CASSLYHGKNQETQYF

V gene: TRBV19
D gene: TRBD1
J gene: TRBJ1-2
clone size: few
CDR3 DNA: TGTGCCAGTGGGACAGGGGGCGGCTATGGCTACACCTTC
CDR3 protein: CASGTGGGYGYTF

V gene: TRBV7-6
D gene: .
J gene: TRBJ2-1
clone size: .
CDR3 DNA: TGTGCCAGCAGCTTCGGGGGGCCCTCATTTTCCGAGCAGTTCTTC
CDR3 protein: CASSFGGPSFSEQFF

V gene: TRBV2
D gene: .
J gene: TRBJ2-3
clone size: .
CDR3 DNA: TGTGCCAGCAGTGCGGGGGGCTCTGGAGATACGCAGTATTTT
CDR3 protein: CASSAGGSGDTQYF

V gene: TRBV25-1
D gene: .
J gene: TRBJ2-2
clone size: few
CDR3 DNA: TGTGCCAGCAGTGAAGGGTTGGGCAGGGAAGGGAACACCGGGGAGCTGTTTTTT
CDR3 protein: CASSEGLGREGNTGELFF

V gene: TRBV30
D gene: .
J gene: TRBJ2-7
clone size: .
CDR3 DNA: TGTGCCTGGAGTATTAAGGGGAAGGGATCCTACGAGCAGTACTTC
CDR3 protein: CAWSIKGKGSYEQYF

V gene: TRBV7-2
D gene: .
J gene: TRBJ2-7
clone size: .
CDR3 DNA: TGTGCCAGCAGCTTATTTAGCTCCTACGAGCAGTACTTC
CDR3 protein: CASSLFSSYEQYF

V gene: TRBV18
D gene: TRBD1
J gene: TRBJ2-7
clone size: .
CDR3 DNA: TGTGCCAGCTCACCCCCGGGACAGGGCTCCTACGAGCAGTACTTC
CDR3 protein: CASSPPGQGSYEQYF

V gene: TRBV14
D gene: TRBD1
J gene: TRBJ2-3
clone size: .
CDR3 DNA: TGTGCCAGCAGCCACCTACATGGACAGGGTGGTGAAGATACGCAGTATTTT
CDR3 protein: CASSHLHGQGGEDTQYF

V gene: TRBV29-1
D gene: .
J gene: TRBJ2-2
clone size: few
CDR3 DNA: TGCAGCGTACCCGGGACTTTGAACACCGGGGAGCTGTTTTTT
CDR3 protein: CSVPGTLNTGELFF

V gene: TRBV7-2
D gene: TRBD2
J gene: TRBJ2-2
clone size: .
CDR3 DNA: TGTGCCAGCAGCTTAGCGGGACTAGCGAACACCGGGGAGCTGTTTTTT
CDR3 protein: CASSLAGLANTGELFF

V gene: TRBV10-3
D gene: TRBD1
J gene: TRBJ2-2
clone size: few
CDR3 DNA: TGTGCCATCAGTGAAATGTACGGGACAGCGAACACCGGGGAGCTGTTTTTT
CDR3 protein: CAISEMYGTANTGELFF

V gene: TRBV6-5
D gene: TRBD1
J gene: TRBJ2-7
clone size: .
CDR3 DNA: TGTGCCAGCAGTTACGGACAGGGAACCTACGAGCAGTACTTC
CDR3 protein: CASSYGQGTYEQYF

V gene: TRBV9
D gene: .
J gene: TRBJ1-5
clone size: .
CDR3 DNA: TGTGCCAGCAGCGTAGGTTCAGGGAGTCAGCCCCAGCATTTT
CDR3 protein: CASSVGSGSQPQHF

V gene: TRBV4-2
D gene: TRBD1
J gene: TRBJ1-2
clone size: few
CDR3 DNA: TGTGCCAGCAGCCTCCCGGGACAGGGGACATATGGCTACACCTTC
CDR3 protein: CASSLPGQGTYGYTF

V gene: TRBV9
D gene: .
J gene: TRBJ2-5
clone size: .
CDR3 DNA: TGTGCCAGCAGCGTAGGTGATCAAGAGACCCAGTACTTC
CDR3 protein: CASSVGDQETQYF

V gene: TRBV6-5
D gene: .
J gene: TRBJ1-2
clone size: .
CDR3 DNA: TGTGCCAGCAGTCTCCAGGGGTCTCCTGAAGGCGGCTACACCTTC
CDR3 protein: CASSLQGSPEGGYTF

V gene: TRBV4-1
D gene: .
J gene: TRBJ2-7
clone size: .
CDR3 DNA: TGCGCCAGCAGCCGGGGACTGGACCCCTACGAGCAGTACTTC
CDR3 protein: CASSRGLDPYEQYF

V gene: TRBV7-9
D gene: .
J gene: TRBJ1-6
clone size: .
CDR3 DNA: TGTGCCAGCAGCCCCTCCTATAATTCACCCCTCCACTTT
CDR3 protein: CASSPSYNSPLHF

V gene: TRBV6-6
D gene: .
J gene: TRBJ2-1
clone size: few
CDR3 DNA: TGTGCCAGTGGGGGGCAGGGGCAGTACAATGAGCAGTTCTTC
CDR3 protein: CASGGQGQYNEQFF

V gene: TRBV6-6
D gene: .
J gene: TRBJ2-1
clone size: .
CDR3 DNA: TGTGCCAGCAGTTACGAGCAGGGAGCCTACAATGAGCAGTTCTTC
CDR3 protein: CASSYEQGAYNEQFF

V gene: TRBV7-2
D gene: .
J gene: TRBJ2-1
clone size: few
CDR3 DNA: TGTGCCAGCAGTATGGTGGGACCCCCGACAAATGAGCAGTTCTTC
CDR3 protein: CASSMVGPPTNEQFF

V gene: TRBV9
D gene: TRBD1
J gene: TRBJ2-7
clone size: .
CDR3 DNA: TGTGCCAGCAGCGCGGAGACAGGGGGCTCTGTGTACGAGCAGTACTTC
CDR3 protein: CASSAETGGSVYEQYF

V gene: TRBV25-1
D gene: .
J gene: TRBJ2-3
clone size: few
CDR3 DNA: TGTGCCAGCACCTCAGGGGTCGGCACAGATACGCAGTATTTT
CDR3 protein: CASTSGVGTDTQYF

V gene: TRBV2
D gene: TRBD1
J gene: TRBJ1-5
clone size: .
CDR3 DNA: TGTGCCAGCAGACCCCCGGGACAGGGAAATCAGCCCCAGCATTTT
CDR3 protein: CASRPPGQGNQPQHF

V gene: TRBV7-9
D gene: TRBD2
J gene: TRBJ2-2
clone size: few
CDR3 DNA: TGTGCCGGATGGACTAGCGGGGGGAACACCGGGGAGCTGTTTTTT
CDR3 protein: CAGWTSGGNTGELFF

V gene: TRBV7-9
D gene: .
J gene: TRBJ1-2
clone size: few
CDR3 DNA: TGTGCCAGCAGCTTAGGCGGAAACTATGGCTACACCTTC
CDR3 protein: CASSLGGNYGYTF

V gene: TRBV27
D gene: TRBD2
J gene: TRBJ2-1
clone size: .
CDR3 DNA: TGTGCCAGCAGTCCCTTACCGCGGGGGGTACCCTACAATGAGCAGTTCTTC
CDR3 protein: CASSPLPRGVPYNEQFF

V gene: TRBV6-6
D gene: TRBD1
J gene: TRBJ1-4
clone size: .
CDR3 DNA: TGTGCCAGCAGTAAGGACAGGGTCCCTTTTTTT
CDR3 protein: CASSKDRVPFF

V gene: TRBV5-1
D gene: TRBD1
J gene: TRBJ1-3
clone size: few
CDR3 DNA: TGCGCCAGCAGCTTGACCGAGACAGGGGTCCTTCTACACTCTGGAAACACCATATATTTT
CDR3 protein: CASSLTETGVLLHSGNTIYF

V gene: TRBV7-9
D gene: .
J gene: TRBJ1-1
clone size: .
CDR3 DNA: TGTGCCAGCAGCCCCCCCGGAACTGAAGCTTTCTTT
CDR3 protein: CASSPPGTEAFF

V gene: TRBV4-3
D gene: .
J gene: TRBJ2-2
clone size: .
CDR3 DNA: TGCGCCAGCAGCTACCGGCAGGGGAACACCGGGGAGCTGTTTTTT
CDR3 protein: CASSYRQGNTGELFF

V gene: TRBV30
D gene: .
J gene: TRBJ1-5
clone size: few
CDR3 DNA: TGTGCCTGGAGTCCATTGACGACGCTTAGGGGCAATCAGCCCCAGCATTTT
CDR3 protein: CAWSPLTTLRGNQPQHF

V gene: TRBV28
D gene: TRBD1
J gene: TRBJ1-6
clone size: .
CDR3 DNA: TGTGCCAGCACGGGGACAGGGTTTACTTATTCACCCCTCCACTTT
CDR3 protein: CASTGTGFTYSPLHF

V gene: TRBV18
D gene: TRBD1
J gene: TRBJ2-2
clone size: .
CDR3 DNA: TGTGCCAGCTCGCTGACAGGGGCGAACACCGGGGAGCTGTTTTTT
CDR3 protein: CASSLTGANTGELFF

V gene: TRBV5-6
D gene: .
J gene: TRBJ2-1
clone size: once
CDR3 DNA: TGTGCCAGCAGCTTAAGAGGAGGGCTTGGCAATGAGCAGTTCTTC
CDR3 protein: CASSLRGGLGNEQFF

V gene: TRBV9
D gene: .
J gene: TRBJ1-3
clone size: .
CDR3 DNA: TGTGCCAGCAGCTATGACACCTCTGGAAACACCATATATTTT
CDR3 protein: CASSYDTSGNTIYF

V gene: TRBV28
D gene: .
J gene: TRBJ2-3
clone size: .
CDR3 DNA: TGTGCCAGCAGGCCACAGGATAGCACAGATACGCAGTATTTT
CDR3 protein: CASRPQDSTDTQYF

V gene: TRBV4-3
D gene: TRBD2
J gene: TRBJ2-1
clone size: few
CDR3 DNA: TGCGCCAGCAGCCGAGGAGCAGCGGGGGCTTACAATGAGCAGTTCTTC
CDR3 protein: CASSRGAAGAYNEQFF

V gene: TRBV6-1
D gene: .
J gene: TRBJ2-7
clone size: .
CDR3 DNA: TGTGCCAGCAGTGAATCCGTCTACGAGCAGTACTTC
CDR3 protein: CASSESVYEQYF

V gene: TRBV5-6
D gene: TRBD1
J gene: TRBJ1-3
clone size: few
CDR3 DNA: TGTGCCAGCAGCTTCCAACAGGGGGCTGGAAACACCATATATTTT
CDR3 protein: CASSFQQGAGNTIYF

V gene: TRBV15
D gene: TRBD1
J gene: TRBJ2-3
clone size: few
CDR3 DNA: TGTGCCACCAGCAGACAGGGGGGCACAGATACGCAGTATTTT
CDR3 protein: CATSRQGGTDTQYF

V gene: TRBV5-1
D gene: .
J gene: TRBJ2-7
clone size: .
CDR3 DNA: TGCGCCAGCAGCTTGGGGCAGGAAGGCTCCTACGAGCAGTACTTC
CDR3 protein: CASSLGQEGSYEQYF

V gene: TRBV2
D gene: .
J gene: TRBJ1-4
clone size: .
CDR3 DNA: TGTGCCAGCAGGATGGGGCGGACAAATGAAAAACTGTTTTTT
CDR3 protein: CASRMGRTNEKLFF

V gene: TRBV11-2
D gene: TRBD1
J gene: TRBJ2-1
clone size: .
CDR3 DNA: TGTGCCAGCAGCACATCGGGGACAGGAGGGATAAATGAGCAGTTCTTC
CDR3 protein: CASSTSGTGGINEQFF

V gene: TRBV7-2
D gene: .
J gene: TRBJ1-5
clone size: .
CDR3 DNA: TGTGCCAGCAGCTTGCCGGGTCAGCCCCAGCATTTT
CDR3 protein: CASSLPGQPQHF